A single sample gave rise to the 17 T cell receptor beta chains below, sequenced in a study of pediatric ulcerative colitis. Sequenced by immunoSEQ multiplex PCR; TCRdb stores in-frame clones only, minus some. There are tens of thousands of clones in the sample; roughly 73% occur only once, and roughly 0.7% lies in the top ten. During colonoscopy, one to two rectal pinch biopsies were collected. The source material was gut tissue. These receptors came from a boy aged 5-17 years with moderate ulcerative colitis.

This chain connects TRBV6-6 to TRBJ1-5; D might be TRBD1 (6 bases). The V gene lost 4 bases and the J gene lost 5 bases, with 15 bases spanning the gap. The V gene's germline CDR1 is MNHNY and CDR2 SVGAGI (reference sequence). This CDR3 is built from 15 residues. The CDR3 region is CASSSSTGRYQPQHF. CDR3 DNA: TGTGCCAGCAGTTCGTCGACAGGCCGATATCAGCCCCAGCATTTT.

DNA of the CDR3: TGTGCCATCAGTGAGTCGAAGGGTCAGAACACCGGGGAGCTGTTTTTT. It translates to CAISESKGQNTGELFF. This chain links TRBV10-3 with TRBJ2-2; the D is unclear. The CDR3 loop spans 16 amino acids. Trimming shortened V by 0 bases and J by 1 base, and 9 bases separated the two germline ends. From germline, CDR1 is ENHRY and CDR2 SYGVKD.

The rearrangement uses TRBV19 and TRBJ1-2, with D tentatively TRBD1 (6 bases). CDR3 size: 15 residues. V was trimmed by 7 bases and J by 7 bases, leaving 22 bases between them. Per the germline V gene, CDR1 is LNHDA and CDR2 is SQIVND (reference sequence). The CDR3 DNA reads as TGTGCCAGTACCCAGCTCGGGGGCGACGGTTCTGGCTACACCTTC. Amino acid sequence: CASTQLGGDGSGYTF.

The chain links TRBV6-1 to TRBJ1-1; D might be TRBD1 (5 bases). Germline V gene lookup returns CDR1 MNHNS and CDR2 SASEGT. The ends were cut back, 7 bases at V and 0 bases at J, with 15 bases in the middle. This CDR3 contains 15 residues. Written as DNA, the CDR3 is TGTGCCAGCAAGGAGGGGTTCCATATGAACACTGAAGCTTTCTTT. Amino acids: CASKEGFHMNTEAFF.

The V call is TRBV27, the J call TRBJ2-7, with a tentative D call TRBD2 (6 bases). Trimming pared 10 bases from V and 6 bases from J, leaving 22 bases between. CDR3 length equals 14 residues. Germline-derived CDR1 and CDR2 are MNHEY and SMNVEV (reference sequence). This CDR3 is CATLQTGLGGEQYF. CDR3 in DNA: TGTGCCACCCTCCAGACGGGACTGGGCGGCGAGCAGTACTTC.

The V gene is TRBV30, the J gene TRBJ2-3, with unresolved D. The V gene's germline CDR1 is GTSNPN and CDR2 SVGIG (reference sequence). The CDR3 extends over 13 amino acids. Trimming pared 0 bases from V and 3 bases from J, leaving 7 bases between. As DNA, the CDR3 is TGTGCCTGGAGTGTACGGCTAACAGATACGCAGTATTTT. Its protein is CAWSVRLTDTQYF.

The chain couples TRBV7-2 to TRBJ2-7, with 8 bases identical to TRBD1. Per germline, CDR1 SGHTA and CDR2 FQGNSA. With 6 bases clipped from V and 6 bases from J, the junction kept 13 bases outside the gene matches. This CDR3 spans 15 amino acids. The CDR3 coding sequence is TGTGCCAGCAGGCCTCAAACAGGGGGAGCTTTCGAGCAGTACTTC. It encodes CASRPQTGGAFEQYF.

The chain is built from TRBV27 and TRBJ2-1; D unclear. Germline V gene data show CDR1 as MNHEY and CDR2 as SMNVEV (reference sequence). The CDR3 is 18 amino acids. Trimming took 3 bases from V and 5 from J, leaving 23 bases between them. CDR3 coding DNA: TGTGCCAGCAGTTTCTCCAACTACCGTCTACGACATAACAATGAGCAGTTCTTC. This gives the protein CASSFSNYRLRHNNEQFF.

The chain recombines TRBV30 with TRBJ1-5; 8 bases map to TRBD1. V gave up 2 bases and J gave up 1 base; unmatched junction bases: 4. The CDR3 has 15 residues. The germline gives CDR1 GTSNPN, CDR2 SVGIG (reference sequence). The CDR3 bases are TGTGCCTGGAGTCCAGGGGGCGGGAGCAATCAGCCCCAGCATTTT. Encoded protein: CAWSPGGGSNQPQHF.

The chain uses TRBV11-2 and TRBJ2-7; D may be TRBD2 (5 bases). This CDR3 is 12 amino acids long. The germline V and J ends were trimmed by 3 bases and 3 bases, with 6 bases remaining between them. Germline assignment: CDR1 SGHAT and CDR2 FQNNGV. CDR3 DNA: TGTGCCAGCAGCTTTGGAGGCTACGAGCAGTACTTC. The encoded protein is CASSFGGYEQYF. The whole variable domain, remainder taken from reference TRBV11-2 and TRBJ2-7, is EAGVAQSPRYKIIEKRQSVAFWCNPISGHATLYWYQQILGQGPKLLIQFQNNGVVDDSQLPKDRFSAERLKGVDSTLKIQPAKLEDSAVYLCASSFGGYEQYFGPGTRLTVT.

The sample holds a few counts of this clone. This sequence joins TRBV6-6 and TRBJ2-5; possibly TRBD2 for D (5 bases). CDR3 length: 16 residues. Germline CDR1 is MNHNY and CDR2 is SVGAGI (reference sequence). The V end lost 3 bases, the J end lost 2 bases, and 16 bases lay between the germline ends. The CDR3 is CASSYYSARGQETQYF. DNA of the CDR3: TGTGCCAGCAGTTATTACTCCGCCCGGGGACAAGAGACCCAGTACTTC.

This chain joins TRBV4-1 and TRBJ2-3; TRBD2 agrees at 8 bases. This CDR3 is 18 amino acids long. Germline V lookup: CDR1 MGHRA, CDR2 YSYEKL. The ends lost 0 bases at V and 2 bases at J; junction bases unmatched: 10. In DNA, the CDR3 is TGCGCCAGCAGCCAAGATGAGAGAGCGGGAGCTCCCACAGATACGCAGTATTTT. Its translation: CASSQDERAGAPTDTQYF.

The chain has TRBV5-1 and TRBJ1-2; D might be TRBD1 (5 bases). Germline lookup yields CDR1 SGHRS and CDR2 YFSETQ. Trimming took 0 bases from V and 6 from J, leaving 12 bases between them. There are 14 residues in the CDR3. The CDR3 reads CASSLGGMADGYTF. CDR3 DNA: TGCGCCAGCAGCTTGGGGGGGATGGCGGATGGCTACACCTTC.

The chain uses TRBV10-3 and TRBJ2-5; TRBD2 aligns across 12 bases. From germline, CDR1 is ENHRY and CDR2 SYGVKD. The CDR3 extends over 17 amino acids. J lost 4 bases, V lost 2 bases, and 8 bases had no gene match. The CDR3 bases are TGTGCCATCAGTGAGCCAGGACTAGCGGGATTCGCAGAGACCCAGTACTTC. Protein product: CAISEPGLAGFAETQYF.

CDR3 bases: TGTGCCAGCAGCTTTCAGGCCAACTCTCTTGATGGCTACACCTTC. It is translated as CASSFQANSLDGYTF. The gene calls are TRBV5-8 and TRBJ1-2, with unresolved D. The CDR3 is 15 amino acids. Germline CDR1 is SGHTS and CDR2 is YDEGEE. V lost 2 bases and J lost 6, with 17 bases in between.

The chain uses TRBV7-8 and TRBJ2-4; 10 nucleotides agree with TRBD1. With V trimmed by 4 bases and J by 7 bases, 7 bases remained unmatched. CDR1 is SGHVS and CDR2 is FQNEAQ in the germline V gene. The CDR3 length is 15 residues. The CDR3 DNA reads TGTGCCAGCAGCTCGGGACAGGGGACTTATAACATTCAGTACTTC. Translated, it gives CASSSGQGTYNIQYF.

The chain combines TRBV10-3 with TRBJ2-3; 12 nucleotides align to TRBD2. This CDR3 region has 16 residues. V dropped 3 bases and J dropped 5; count of bases not matched to a gene: 6. Germline-derived CDR1 and CDR2 are ENHRY and SYGVKD. For the CDR3, the DNA is TGTGCCATCAGTGACCCTAGCGGGGGGGCAATAGATACGCAGTATTTT. The encoded protein is CAISDPSGGAIDTQYF.